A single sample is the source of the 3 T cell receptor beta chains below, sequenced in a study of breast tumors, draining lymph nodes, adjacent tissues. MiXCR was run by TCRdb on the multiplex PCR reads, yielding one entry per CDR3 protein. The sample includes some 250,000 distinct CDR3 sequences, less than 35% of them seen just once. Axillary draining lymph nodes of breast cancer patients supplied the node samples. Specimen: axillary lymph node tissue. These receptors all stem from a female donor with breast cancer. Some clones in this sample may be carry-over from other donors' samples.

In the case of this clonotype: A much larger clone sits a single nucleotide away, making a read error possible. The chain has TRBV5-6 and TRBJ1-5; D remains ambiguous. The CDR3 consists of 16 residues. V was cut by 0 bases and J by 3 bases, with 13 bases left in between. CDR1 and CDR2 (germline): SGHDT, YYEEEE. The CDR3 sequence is CASSLGSAAYNQPQHF. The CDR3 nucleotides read TGTGCCAGCAGCTTGGGGTCAGCGGCCTACAATCAGCCCCAGCATTTT.

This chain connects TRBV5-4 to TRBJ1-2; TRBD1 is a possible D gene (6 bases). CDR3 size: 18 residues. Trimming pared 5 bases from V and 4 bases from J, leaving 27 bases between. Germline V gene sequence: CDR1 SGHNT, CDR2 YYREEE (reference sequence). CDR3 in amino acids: CASREPGPGPRGGYGYTF. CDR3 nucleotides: TGTGCCAGCAGGGAACCGGGACCGGGGCCCCGAGGGGGCTATGGCTACACCTTC.

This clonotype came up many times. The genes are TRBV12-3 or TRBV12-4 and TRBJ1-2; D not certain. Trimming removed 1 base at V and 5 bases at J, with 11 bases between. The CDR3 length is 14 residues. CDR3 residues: CASSLGTYSYGYTF. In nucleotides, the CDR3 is TGTGCCAGCAGTTTAGGGACCTATTCGTATGGCTACACCTTC.